The rows below give T cell receptor beta chains drawn from one sample of a study of blood T cell repertoires in COVID-19. Sequenced by immunoSEQ multiplex PCR; TCRdb stores in-frame clones only, minus some. Of 85,000 to 95,000 clones listed, 60% to 85% were seen once; the top ten hold about 6.4%. The sequenced sample was peripheral blood. Every receptor here comes from a man between 65 and 79 years old with acute or convalescent COVID-19. Both conserved end residues are part of each CDR3. Fields, in order: J gene, V gene, clone size, CDR3 protein. Size tells how often a clone was seen (once, few, many) or the class of an expanded clone, and some rows leave it out.

J gene: TRBJ2-3
V gene: TRBV27
clone size: NA
CDR3 protein: CASRDFALGGADTQYF

J gene: TRBJ1-6
V gene: TRBV28
clone size: NA
CDR3 protein: CASSFPQPGDNSPLHF

J gene: TRBJ1-2
V gene: TRBV6-5
clone size: NA
CDR3 protein: CASSPPGTGNYGYTF

J gene: TRBJ2-7
V gene: TRBV24-1
clone size: NA
CDR3 protein: CATSDPSTKQYF

J gene: TRBJ2-7
V gene: TRBV27
clone size: once
CDR3 protein: CASSLRAGGQGLYEQYF

J gene: TRBJ1-4
V gene: TRBV7-9
clone size: NA
CDR3 protein: CASSLGGTIPTNEKLFF

J gene: TRBJ2-2
V gene: TRBV7-9
clone size: many
CDR3 protein: CASSLGDGTGTGELFF

J gene: TRBJ2-1
V gene: TRBV5-1
clone size: NA
CDR3 protein: CASSRSIAGENYNEQFF

J gene: TRBJ2-3
V gene: TRBV28
clone size: NA
CDR3 protein: CASSSYSGRGRDTQYF

J gene: TRBJ1-1
V gene: TRBV19
clone size: NA
CDR3 protein: CASRGQRADTEAFF

J gene: TRBJ1-4
V gene: TRBV18
clone size: NA
CDR3 protein: CASSPSQGRNEKLFF

J gene: TRBJ2-2
V gene: TRBV30
clone size: NA
CDR3 protein: CAWQAGGADTGELFF

J gene: TRBJ1-1
V gene: TRBV11-2
clone size: NA
CDR3 protein: CASSLRGGSTEAFF

J gene: TRBJ2-1
V gene: TRBV27
clone size: NA
CDR3 protein: CASSPGQGIYNEQFF

J gene: TRBJ1-5
V gene: TRBV6-5
clone size: NA
CDR3 protein: CASRGGLNNQPQHF